This T cell receptor (beta chain) was found in a study of T cell clonotyping in hematopoietic cell transplantation. Broader study findings: Few recipient clonotypes overlapped donors; over 95% were de novo at given depth.

Clones were sequenced by immunoSEQ multiplex PCR, and TCRdb holds only the in-frame ones, with some missing. The data show several thousand clones, about 87% seen once. Blood collection times were about day -28 and days 30, 100, 180 posttransplant. To note about this clone: The antigen is not known.

The V gene lost 0 bases and the J gene lost 4 bases, with 10 bases spanning the gap. The CDR3 sequence is 15 residues long. Germline V gene data show CDR1 as LGHNA and CDR2 as YSLEER. This receptor was obtained from a male patient aged 50 or older who had an allogeneic stem cell transplant from a related donor, so the T cells may come from the graft donor. Some clones in this sample may be carry-over from other donors' samples. The material was PBMCs, obtained 100 days after allogeneic stem cell transplant. The rearrangement uses TRBV4-3 and TRBJ1-3; D unclear. CDR3 nucleotide sequence: TGCGCCAGCAGCCAAGATTACAGAGGGGGAAACACCATATATTTT. Its protein is CASSQDYRGGNTIYF.